This T cell receptor beta chain was sequenced for a study of OX40 agonist ivuxolimab in advanced cancers. Deletions cut 7 bases from V and 0 bases from J, with 13 bases between. The length of the CDR3 is 14 residues. Germline CDR1 SEHNR, CDR2 FQNEAQ (reference sequence). Assay: immunoSEQ multiplex PCR; the TCRdb copy retains only in-frame clones and omits some. This table has fewer than 20,000 clones, 80% to 90% appearing once. The timepoints at which blood was sampled were baseline, cycle 4 day 1, and cycle 7 day 1. V and J are TRBV7-9 and TRBJ2-7; TRBD2 might be the D (5 bases). The sequence was obtained from an adult with an advanced solid tumor such as melanoma, head and neck, liver or kidney cancer. The source material was CD4+ or CD8+ T cells sorted from blood, sampled in a trial of the OX40 agonist ivuxolimab. The CDR3 DNA is TGTGCCAGCACTCAAGACTATGCCTCCTACGAGCAGTACTTC. It yields the protein CASTQDYASYEQYF.